This passage covers 19 T cell receptor beta chains from one sample sequenced in a study of blood T cells in healthy people across ages. It was with a sample-barcoded 5' primer and a J-beta primer mix that a second PCR of roughly 7 to 11 cycles was run. TCRdb used MiXCR to reprocess the 5' RACE reads, holding one entry per CDR3 protein. The sample holds about a million distinct CDR3 sequences, roughly two fifths seen once. What was sequenced was blood. The origin of the receptors is a man younger than 35 in good health.

V and J are TRBV28 and TRBJ2-3, with D tentatively TRBD2 (6 bases). CDR3 size: 14 residues. Trimming shortened V by 4 bases and J by 2 bases, and 10 bases separated the two germline ends. Germline CDR1 MDHEN, CDR2 SYDVKM. The CDR3 here is CASSSGTDTDTQYF. The CDR3 DNA sequence: TGTGCCAGCAGTTCAGGGACTGACACAGATACGCAGTATTTT.

This clonotype has only a few counts. The chain links TRBV4-1 to TRBJ1-1; unclear D gene. Germline V gene data show CDR1 as MGHRA and CDR2 as YSYEKL. Trimming stripped 0 bases from V and 10 bases from J, with 15 bases between. The CDR3 is 14 amino acids. CDR3 DNA sequence: TGCGCCAGCAGCCAAGACCGGTCCCGAGGAGTAGCTTTCTTT. This translates into CASSQDRSRGVAFF.

V is TRBV12-3 or TRBV12-4 and J is TRBJ1-1; TRBD1 agrees at 7 bases. V lost 7 bases to trimming and J lost 5 bases; unmatched junction nucleotides: 7. CDR3 length: 13 residues. CDR3 DNA: TGTGCCAGCACCTACAGGGGAGGTACTGAAGCTTTCTTT. Its translation is CASTYRGGTEAFF.

This clonotype was observed a handful of times. The chain recombines TRBV12-3 or TRBV12-4 with TRBJ2-2; D is perhaps TRBD1 (6 bases). This CDR3 spans 15 amino acids. Trimming removed 5 bases from V and 1 base from J, with 11 bases in between. The CDR3 region has the DNA TGTGCCAGCAGTCCTGGGACAATGAACACCGGGGAGCTGTTTTTT. Translating it yields CASSPGTMNTGELFF.

This chain uses TRBV7-2 with TRBJ2-5, with a weak D call TRBD2 (6 bases). The V gene's germline CDR1 is SGHTA and CDR2 FQGNSA. CDR3 length: 16 amino acids. Deletions cut 2 bases from V and 4 bases from J, with 17 bases between. CDR3 amino acids: CASSLSRGDSIETQYF. CDR3 nucleotide sequence: TGTGCCAGCAGCTTATCTCGCGGGGATTCGATAGAGACCCAGTACTTC.

The J gene is TRBJ2-7, the V gene TRBV6-1, with TRBD2 as a possible D gene (6 bases). TRBJ2-5 matches the DNA end more closely, so the J call is doubtful. CDR3 length equals 14 residues. Germline lookup yields CDR1 MNHNS and CDR2 SASEGT. This CDR3 reads CASRAGSPQETQYF. The CDR3 bases are TGTGCCAGCAGGGCGGGGAGTCCTCAAGAGACCCAGTACTTC.

This sequence joins TRBV5-1 and TRBJ2-6, with D unclear. Trimming took off 3 bases at V and 0 bases at J, with 7 bases between the two ends. Germline CDR1 reads SGHRS; CDR2 reads YFSETQ. The CDR3 has 15 amino acids. CDR3 sequence: CASSSILSGANVLTF. In DNA, the CDR3 is TGCGCCAGCAGCTCAATTCTCTCTGGGGCCAACGTCCTGACTTTC.

This chain joins TRBV12-3 or TRBV12-4 and TRBJ2-5, with a weak D call TRBD2 (6 bases). The CDR3 has 14 residues. V lost 6 bases to trimming and J lost 4 bases, with 15 bases between them. The CDR3 DNA follows: TGTGCCAGCAGCAGATCCGGGGGTTCAGAGACCCAGTACTTC. Translation: CASSRSGGSETQYF.

J is TRBJ2-2 and V is TRBV6-5; tentatively, D is TRBD1 (5 bases). The CDR3 runs 13 residues. V was shortened by 5 bases and J by 6 bases, with 10 bases between the two germline ends. The V gene's germline CDR1 is MNHEY and CDR2 SVGAGI. The CDR3 loop is CASSRQGAGELFF. The DNA for the CDR3 is TGTGCCAGCAGTCGGCAAGGGGCCGGGGAGCTGTTTTTT.

Note on this clonotype: A much larger clone differs from this one at a single base, so this may be a read error. The chain has TRBV11-2 and TRBJ2-3; D is ambiguous. V dropped 5 bases and J dropped 4 bases, with 10 bases sitting between them. The CDR3 covers 13 residues. CDR1 SGHAT and CDR2 FQNNGV come from the germline V gene. The CDR3 spells CASSRRAADTQYF. For the CDR3, the DNA is TGTGCCAGCAGCCGCCGGGCGGCAGATACGCAGTATTTT.

This clonotype was counted between two and nine times. The CDR3 nucleotides read TGTGCCAGCAGCTTAGAATCCGGGTTATTAAAAGATACGCAGTATTTT. Amino acids: CASSLESGLLKDTQYF. J is TRBJ2-3 and V is TRBV7-2; D is undetermined. The CDR3 is 16 amino acids. Germline-derived CDR1 and CDR2 are SGHTA and FQGNSA. The V gene lost 1 base and the J gene lost 5 bases, with 16 bases spanning the gap.

The table lists this clonotype with a few counts. The V call is TRBV4-3, the J call TRBJ2-1; no reliable D call. The CDR3 is 18 residues long. The ends were cut back, 0 bases at V and 5 bases at J, with 20 bases in the middle. Germline CDR1 is LGHNA and CDR2 is YSLEER. The CDR3 reads CASSQDSISRPGNNEQFF. CDR3 sequence (DNA): TGCGCCAGCAGCCAAGACTCGATAAGCCGGCCAGGAAACAATGAGCAGTTCTTC.

Only a few counts were recorded for this clonotype. The chain joins TRBV29-1 to TRBJ1-1, with D maybe TRBD1 (5 bases). CDR1 is SQVTM and CDR2 is ANQGSEA in the germline V gene. Trimming took 7 bases from V and 1 from J, leaving 13 bases between them. The CDR3 consists of 13 residues. CDR3 sequence reads: CSATGSGNTEAFF. The CDR3 region has the DNA TGCAGCGCCACAGGTTCGGGGAACACTGAAGCTTTCTTT.

The rearrangement links TRBV20-1 to TRBJ2-5, with TRBD1 matching over 8 bases. The CDR3 runs to 15 residues. J gave up 11 bases and V 5 bases, and 19 bases lay outside the gene matches. Per the germline V gene, CDR1 is DFQATT and CDR2 is SNEGSKA (reference sequence). The DNA for the CDR3 is TGCAGTGCTGGTCCCCCGGACAGGGTCTACAATGAGCAGTACTTC. It translates to CSAGPPDRVYNEQYF.

This clonotype has only a few counts. This chain connects TRBV18 to TRBJ1-1; TRBD1 is a possible D gene (5 bases). With 5 bases removed from V and 4 bases from J, the gap between germline ends came to 11 bases. Germline lookup yields CDR1 KGHSH and CDR2 LQKENI. The CDR3 covers 13 residues. CDR3 coding DNA: TGTGCCAGCTCATTACAGGTTTCCACTGAAGCTTTCTTT. Residues: CASSLQVSTEAFF. The variable domain in full, completed from reference TRBV18 and TRBJ1-1, reads NAGVMQNPRHLVRRRGQEARLRCSPMKGHSHVYWYRQLPEEGLKFMVYLQKENIIDESGMPKERFSAEFPKEGPSILRIQQVVRGDSAAYFCASSLQVSTEAFFGQGTRLTVV.

In regard to this clonotype: This clone may be a read error of a much larger clone one base away. This rearrangement joins TRBV20-1 to TRBJ2-1; D is tentatively TRBD1 or TRBD2 (5 bases each). CDR3 length equals 14 residues. Germline-derived CDR1 and CDR2 are DFQATT and SNEGSKA (reference sequence). The DNA of the CDR3 is TGCAGTACTAGAGATCTGATCAGGGAAGGTGAGCAGTTCTTC. It yields the protein CSTRDLIREGEQFF.

The chain joins TRBV20-1 to TRBJ2-7, with 7 bases fitting TRBD1. The CDR3 contains 14 residues. Germline V gene sequence: CDR1 DFQATT, CDR2 SNEGSKA (reference sequence). J lost 1 base, V lost 6 bases, and 9 bases had no gene match. The CDR3 DNA reads TGCAGTGCCGGAAAGGGGGCGCAGTCCTACGAGCAGTACTTC. Amino acids: CSAGKGAQSYEQYF.

This clonotype was picked up one time. A much larger clone lies one base from this, so it may be a read error. The CDR3 loop is CSVPTDRELSNEQYF. In DNA, the CDR3 is TGCAGCGTCCCTACGGACAGGGAATTGAGCAATGAGCAGTACTTC. The chain joins TRBV29-1 to TRBJ2-5; 8 bases agree with TRBD1. This CDR3 spans 15 amino acids. J lost 11 bases, V lost 6 bases, and 20 bases had no gene match. Germline CDR1 is SQVTM and CDR2 is ANQGSEA.

This clonotype was counted only a few times. The chain links TRBV6-1 to TRBJ1-5; 7 nucleotides align to TRBD1. The junction had 3 bases not matched to a gene; V was cut back by 4 bases and J by 3 bases. The CDR3 has 14 amino acids. Germline lookup yields CDR1 MNHNS and CDR2 SASEGT. Here the CDR3 DNA reads TGTGCCAGCAGTGGTGACAGGGTCAATCAGCCCCAGCATTTT. This translates into CASSGDRVNQPQHF.